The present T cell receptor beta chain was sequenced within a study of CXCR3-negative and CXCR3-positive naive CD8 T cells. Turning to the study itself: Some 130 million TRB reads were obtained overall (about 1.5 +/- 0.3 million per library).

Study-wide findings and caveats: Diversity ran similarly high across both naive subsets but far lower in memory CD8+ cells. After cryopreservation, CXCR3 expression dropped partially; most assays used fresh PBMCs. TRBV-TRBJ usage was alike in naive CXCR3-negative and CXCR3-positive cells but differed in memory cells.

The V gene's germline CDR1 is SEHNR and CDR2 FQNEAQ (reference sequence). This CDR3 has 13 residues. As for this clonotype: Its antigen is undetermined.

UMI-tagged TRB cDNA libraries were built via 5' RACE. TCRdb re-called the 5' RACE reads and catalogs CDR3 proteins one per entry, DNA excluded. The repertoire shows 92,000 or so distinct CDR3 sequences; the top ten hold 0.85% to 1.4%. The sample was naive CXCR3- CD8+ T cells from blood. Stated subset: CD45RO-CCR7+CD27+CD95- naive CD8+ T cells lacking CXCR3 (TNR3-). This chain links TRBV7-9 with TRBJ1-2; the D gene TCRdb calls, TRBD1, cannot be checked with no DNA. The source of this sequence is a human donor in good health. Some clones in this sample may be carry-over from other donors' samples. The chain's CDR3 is CASTSMKPPGYTF.